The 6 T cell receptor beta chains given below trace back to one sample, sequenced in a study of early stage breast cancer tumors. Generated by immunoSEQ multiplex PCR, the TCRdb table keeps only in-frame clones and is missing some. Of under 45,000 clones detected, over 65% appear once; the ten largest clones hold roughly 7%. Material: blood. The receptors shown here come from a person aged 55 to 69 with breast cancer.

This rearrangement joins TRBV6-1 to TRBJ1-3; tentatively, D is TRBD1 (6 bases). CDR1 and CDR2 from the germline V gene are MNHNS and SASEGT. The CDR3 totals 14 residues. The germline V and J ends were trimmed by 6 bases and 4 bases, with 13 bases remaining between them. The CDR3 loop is CASSLTGPGNTIYF. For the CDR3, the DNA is TGTGCCAGCAGCCTAACAGGGCCCGGAAACACCATATATTTT.

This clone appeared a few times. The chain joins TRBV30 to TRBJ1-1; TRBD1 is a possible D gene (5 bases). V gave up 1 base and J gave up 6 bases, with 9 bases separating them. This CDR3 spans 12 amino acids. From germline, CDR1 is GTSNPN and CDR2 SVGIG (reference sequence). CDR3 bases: TGTGCCTGGAGTGAGGGGAGCCCTGAAGCTTTCTTT. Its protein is CAWSEGSPEAFF. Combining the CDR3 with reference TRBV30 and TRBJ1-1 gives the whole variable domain SQTIHQWPATLVQPVGSPLSLECTVEGTSNPNLYWYRQAAGRGLQLLFYSVGIGQISSEVPQNLSASRPQDRQFILSSKKLLLSDSGFYLCAWSEGSPEAFFGQGTRLTVV.

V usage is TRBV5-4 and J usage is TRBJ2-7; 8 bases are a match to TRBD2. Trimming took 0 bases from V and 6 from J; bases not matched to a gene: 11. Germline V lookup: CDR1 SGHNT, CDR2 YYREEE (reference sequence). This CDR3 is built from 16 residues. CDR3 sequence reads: CASSLGAGGFYIEQYF. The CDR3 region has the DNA TGTGCCAGCAGCTTGGGTGCGGGGGGATTCTATATCGAGCAGTACTTC. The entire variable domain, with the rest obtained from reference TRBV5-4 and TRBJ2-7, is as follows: ETGVTQSPTHLIKTRGQQVTLRCSSQSGHNTVSWYQQALGQGPQFIFQYYREEENGRGNFPPRFSGLQFPNYSSELNVNALELDDSALYLCASSLGAGGFYIEQYFGPGTRLTVT.

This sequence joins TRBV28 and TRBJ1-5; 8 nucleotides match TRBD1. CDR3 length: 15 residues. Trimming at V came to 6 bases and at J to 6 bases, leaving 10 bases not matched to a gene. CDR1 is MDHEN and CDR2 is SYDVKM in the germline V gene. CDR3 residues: CASRSPTGEGQPQHF. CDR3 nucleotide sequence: TGTGCCAGCAGATCTCCGACAGGGGAGGGTCAGCCCCAGCATTTT.

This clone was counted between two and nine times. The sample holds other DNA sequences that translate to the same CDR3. CDR3 sequence (DNA): TGTGCCAGCAGTTACCTCGGACAGGGTTACGAGCAGTACTTC. Translation: CASSYLGQGYEQYF. This rearrangement joins TRBV6-5 to TRBJ2-7; 8 nucleotides line up with TRBD1. The V segment lost 2 bases and the J segment 4 bases; nucleotides outside the gene matches: 4. This CDR3 is 14 amino acids long. Germline CDR1 is MNHEY and CDR2 is SVGAGI.

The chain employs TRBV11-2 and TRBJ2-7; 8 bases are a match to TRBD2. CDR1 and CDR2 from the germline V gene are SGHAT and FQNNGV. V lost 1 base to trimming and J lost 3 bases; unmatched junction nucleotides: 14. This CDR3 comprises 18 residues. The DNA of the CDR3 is TGTGCCAGCAGCTTAGGTTTGGTAACAGCGGGAGCGAGCTACGAGCAGTACTTC. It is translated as CASSLGLVTAGASYEQYF.